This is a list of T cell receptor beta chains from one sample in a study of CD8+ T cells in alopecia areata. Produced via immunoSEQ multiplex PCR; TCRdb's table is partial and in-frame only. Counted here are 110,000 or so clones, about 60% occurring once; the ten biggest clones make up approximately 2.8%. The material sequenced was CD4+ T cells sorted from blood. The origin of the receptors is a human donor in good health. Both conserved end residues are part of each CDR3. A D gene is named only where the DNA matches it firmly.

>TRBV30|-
CAWSDSDNSPLHF
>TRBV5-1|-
CASSLGRSSEAFF
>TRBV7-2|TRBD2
CASSLGSGGANIQYF
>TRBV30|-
CAWTGYNTGELFF
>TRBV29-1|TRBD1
CSVERDRGDIQYF
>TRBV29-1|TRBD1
CSVGTGDQPQHF
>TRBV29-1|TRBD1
CSVNHRGDTEAFF
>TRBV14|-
CASSHQGEPEQFF
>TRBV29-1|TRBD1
CSTSMTGGGGGEAFF
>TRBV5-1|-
CASSLEQGYEQYF
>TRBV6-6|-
CASSNGGNQPQHF
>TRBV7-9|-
CASSLPRGRDEQYF
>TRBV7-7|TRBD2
CASSPGGGRAGELFF
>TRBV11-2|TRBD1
CASSLATGVKQFF
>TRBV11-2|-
CASSLGRGNTEAFF